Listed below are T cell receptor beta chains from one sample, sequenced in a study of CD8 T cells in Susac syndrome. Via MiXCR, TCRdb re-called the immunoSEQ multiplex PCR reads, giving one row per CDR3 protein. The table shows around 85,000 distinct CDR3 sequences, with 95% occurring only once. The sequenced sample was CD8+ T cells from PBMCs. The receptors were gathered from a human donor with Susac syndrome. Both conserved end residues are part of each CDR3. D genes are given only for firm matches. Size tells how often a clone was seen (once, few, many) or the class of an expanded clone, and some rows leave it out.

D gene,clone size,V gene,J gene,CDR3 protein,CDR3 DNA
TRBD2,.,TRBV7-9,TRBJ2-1,CASSFDLAGAHNEQFF,TGTGCCAGCAGCTTTGACCTAGCGGGAGCCCACAATGAGCAGTTCTTC
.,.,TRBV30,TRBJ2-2,CAWTGGEHTGELFF,TGTGCCTGGACAGGGGGGGAACACACCGGGGAGCTGTTTTTT
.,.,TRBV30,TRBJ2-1,CAWSEGGEQFF,TGTGCCTGGAGCGAGGGGGGTGAGCAGTTCTTC
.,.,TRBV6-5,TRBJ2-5,CASSYSKTTGGETQYF,TGTGCCAGCAGTTACTCGAAAACCACTGGGGGAGAGACCCAGTACTTC
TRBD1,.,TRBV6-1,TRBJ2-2,CASSEWDRGLSAGDTGELFF,TGTGCCAGCAGTGAATGGGACAGGGGGCTTTCGGCGGGTGACACCGGGGAGCTGTTTTTT
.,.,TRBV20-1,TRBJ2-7,CSARSRDSSYEQYF,TGCAGTGCTAGATCCCGGGACTCTTCCTACGAGCAGTACTTC
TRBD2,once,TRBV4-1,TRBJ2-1,CASSLPGTINNEQFF,TGCGCCAGCAGCCTCCCGGGGACTATAAACAATGAGCAGTTCTTC
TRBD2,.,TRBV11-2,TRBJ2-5,CASSPGAGGQETQYF,TGTGCCAGCAGCCCAGGGGCGGGAGGGCAAGAGACCCAGTACTTC
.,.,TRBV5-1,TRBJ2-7,CASSFTAPYEQYF,TGCGCCAGCAGCTTTACAGCCCCATACGAGCAGTACTTC
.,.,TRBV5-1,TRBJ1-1,CASSLGSENTEAFF,TGCGCCAGCAGCTTGGGATCAGAGAACACTGAAGCTTTCTTT
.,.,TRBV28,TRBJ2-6,CASSPPGGSSGANVLTF,TGTGCCAGCTCTCCCCCAGGGGGGTCTTCTGGGGCCAACGTCCTGACTTTC
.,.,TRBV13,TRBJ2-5,CASSPGRTKETQYF,TGTGCCAGCAGCCCCGGGCGGACAAAAGAGACCCAGTACTTC
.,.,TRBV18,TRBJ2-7,CASSPPDSLEQYF,TGTGCCAGCTCACCACCCGACTCACTCGAGCAGTACTTC
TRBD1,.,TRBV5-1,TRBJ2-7,CASSLGQDFYEQYF,TGCGCCAGCAGCTTAGGACAGGATTTCTACGAGCAGTACTTC
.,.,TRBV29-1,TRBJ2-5,CSVWTAIQETQYF,TGCAGCGTCTGGACAGCTATTCAAGAGACCCAGTACTTC
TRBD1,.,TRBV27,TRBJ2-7,CASRQGSYEQYF,TGTGCCAGCAGACAGGGGTCGTACGAGCAGTACTTC
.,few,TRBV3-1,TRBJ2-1,CASSLGLLNEQFF,TGTGCCAGCAGCCTCGGACTACTCAATGAGCAGTTCTTC
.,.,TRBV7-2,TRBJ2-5,CASSSKETQYF,TGTGCCAGCAGCTCTAAAGAGACCCAGTACTTC
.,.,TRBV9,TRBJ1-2,CASSVNGQNYGYTF,TGTGCCAGCAGCGTAAATGGACAAAACTATGGCTACACCTTC
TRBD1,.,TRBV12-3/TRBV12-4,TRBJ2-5,CASSYTGEETQYF,TGTGCCAGCAGTTATACAGGGGAGGAGACCCAGTACTTC
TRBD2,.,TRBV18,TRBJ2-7,CASSLPGLAGYEQYF,TGTGCCAGCTCGCTCCCGGGACTAGCGGGCTACGAGCAGTACTTC
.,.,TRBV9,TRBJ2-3,CASSGGSGTDTQYF,TGTGCCAGCAGCGGAGGATCGGGCACAGATACGCAGTATTTT
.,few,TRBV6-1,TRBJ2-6,CASSLSSGANVLTF,TGTGCCAGCAGTCTTAGCTCTGGGGCCAACGTCCTGACTTTC
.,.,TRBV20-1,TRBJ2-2,CSARDPSGQSNTGELFF,TGCAGTGCTAGAGATCCGAGCGGGCAATCGAACACCGGGGAGCTGTTTTTT
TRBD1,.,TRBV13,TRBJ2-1,CASSSDRAYEQFF,TGTGCCAGCAGTTCGGACAGGGCGTATGAGCAGTTCTTC
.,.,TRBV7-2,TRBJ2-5,CASTEAMGHLRMTQYF,TGTGCCAGCACGGAGGCAATGGGACACCTTCGGATGACCCAGTACTTC
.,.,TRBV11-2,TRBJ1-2,CASTSSTSGYTF,TGTGCCAGCACCTCATCAACCAGCGGCTACACCTTC
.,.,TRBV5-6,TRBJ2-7,CASSGGDIGAEQYF,TGTGCCAGCAGCGGTGGGGACATCGGGGCCGAGCAGTACTTC
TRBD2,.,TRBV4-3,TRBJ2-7,CASSQVRTSGYEQYF,TGCGCCAGCAGCCAAGTAAGGACTAGCGGGTACGAGCAGTACTTC
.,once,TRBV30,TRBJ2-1,CAWSATRAWNEQFF,TGTGCCTGGAGTGCAACTAGGGCGTGGAATGAGCAGTTCTTC
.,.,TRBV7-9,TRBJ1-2,CASSLFPFRGASGYTF,TGTGCCAGCAGCTTATTCCCCTTTAGAGGGGCTTCCGGCTACACCTTC
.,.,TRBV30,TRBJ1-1,CAWSETNTEAFF,TGTGCCTGGAGTGAGACGAACACTGAAGCTTTCTTT
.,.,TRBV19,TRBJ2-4,CASSIGSRGGNIQYF,TGTGCCAGTAGTATAGGCAGTCGAGGGGGAAACATTCAGTACTTC
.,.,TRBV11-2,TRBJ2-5,CASSLVLGTETQYF,TGTGCCAGCAGCTTAGTGCTGGGGACGGAGACCCAGTACTTC
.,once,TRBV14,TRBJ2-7,CASSQPPAYEQYF,TGTGCCAGCAGCCAACCCCCAGCCTACGAGCAGTACTTC
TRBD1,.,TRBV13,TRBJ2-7,CASSRDRDYEQYF,TGTGCCAGCAGCCGGGACAGGGACTACGAGCAGTACTTC
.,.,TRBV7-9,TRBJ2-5,CASSPRQRSGTQYF,TGTGCCAGCAGCCCCCGGCAGCGGTCAGGGACCCAGTACTTC
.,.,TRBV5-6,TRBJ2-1,CASSSQSNEQFF,TGTGCCAGCAGCTCACAGAGCAATGAGCAGTTCTTC
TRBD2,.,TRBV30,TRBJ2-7,CAWSPGRGVDEQYF,TGTGCCTGGAGTCCAGGGCGGGGGGTCGACGAGCAGTACTTC
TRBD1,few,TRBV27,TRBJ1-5,CASSPGQEDQPQHF,TGTGCCAGCAGTCCGGGACAGGAGGATCAGCCCCAGCATTTT
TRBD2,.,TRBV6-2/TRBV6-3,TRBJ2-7,CASSVASGSYEQYF,TGTGCCAGCAGTGTGGCTAGCGGATCCTACGAGCAGTACTTC